A selection of T cell receptor beta chains follows, all from one sample in a study of blood T cell repertoires in COVID-19. TCRdb's table, derived via immunoSEQ multiplex PCR, lists solely in-frame clones and lacks some. The sample contains 280,000 or so clones, about 89% of which appear only once. Sequencing input: peripheral blood. These receptors all come from a woman aged 60-75 years with acute or convalescent COVID-19. Each CDR3 is given with its conserved first and last residue. Size values are once, few and many counts, or a class for expanded clones, and some rows have none.

J | size | V | CDR3
TRBJ1-3 | once | TRBV28 | CASSLSYRDGNTIYF
TRBJ2-1 | . | TRBV3-1/TRBV3-2 | CASSPGLSSDEQFF
TRBJ2-7 | . | TRBV5-4 | CASSPRPGGINPTDTYEQYF
TRBJ2-7 | . | TRBV7-2 | CASSVDGTAFYEQYF
TRBJ1-5 | . | TRBV5-6 | CASSTPGGNQPQHF
TRBJ1-2 | . | TRBV18 | CASSPQGQGAFGYTF
TRBJ2-2 | . | TRBV2 | CASSAGRVGTGELFF
TRBJ2-4 | . | TRBV4-3 | CASSQDRAGGGNIQYF
TRBJ2-5 | . | TRBV6-5 | CASSYSGQGQTQYF
TRBJ1-2 | . | TRBV5-5 | CASTTGGVYGYTF
TRBJ1-1 | . | TRBV28 | CAIQGSEAFF
TRBJ2-3 | . | TRBV21-1 | CASSKAPGSRLDTQYF
TRBJ2-1 | . | TRBV21-1 | CASSNKGQGYNEQFF
TRBJ2-7 | once | TRBV7-9 | CASTPTGALYEQYF
TRBJ1-6 | . | TRBV9 | CASSGERVGSRSYNSPLHF